This T cell receptor beta chain was identified in a study of Graves' ophthalmopathy and Graves' hyperthyroidism. The CDR3 sequence is 13 residues long. Germline CDR1 is MNHEY and CDR2 is SMNVEV (reference sequence). About this clonotype itself: Its target is unknown. A much larger clone sits a single nucleotide away, making a read error possible.

Study-level findings and limits: Ophthalmopathy could be told apart from stable hyperthyroidism by a 13-signature model (under 90% sensitivity, 80% to 84% specificity).

A follow-up of 18 months without ophthalmopathy meant that hyperthyroidism was stable. Enrollment excluded any patients with other autoimmune diseases, uncontrolled infections, pregnancy or lactation. RNA transcripts were the template, and TCR beta CDR3 regions were amplified from them. RT-PCR was first run with HTBI primers, then multiplex PCR in a second round. TCRdb ran MiXCR on the multiplex PCR reads and lists one entry per CDR3 protein. The table shows hundreds of thousands of distinct CDR3 sequences, with roughly 21% occurring only once. Sequencing was performed on peripheral blood. This TCR derives from a young woman with stable Graves' hyperthyroidism. The rearrangement links TRBV27 to TRBJ2-7, with a tentative D call TRBD1 (5 bases). The CDR3 loop is CATSGEWGYEQDF. The CDR3 DNA sequence: TGTGCCACCTCAGGTGAATGGGGCTACGAGCAGGACTTC.